This T cell receptor beta chain stems from a study of monozygotic twins with inflammatory bowel disease. Germline V gives CDR1 ENHRY, CDR2 SYGVKD. The CDR3 runs to 15 residues. TCRdb reprocessed the 5' RACE reads, with one entry per CDR3 protein and no DNA. The sample features 350,000 to 500,000 distinct CDR3 sequences, with 2.4% in its top ten. This rearrangement joins TRBV10-3 to TRBJ1-2; TCRdb proposes TRBD1, but this gene call is untestable without DNA. Sequenced sample: blood. The sequence came from a human donor with ulcerative colitis or Crohn's disease, or a healthy co-twin of an affected twin (not recorded which). The CDR3 protein is CAISVSPSGNYGYTF.